What follows describes a single T cell receptor beta chain. Germline V gene data show CDR1 as LNHDA and CDR2 as SQIVND (reference sequence). The length of the CDR3 is 16 residues. Trimming pared 4 bases from V and 2 bases from J, leaving 15 bases between. The source of the sample is a study of blood T cell repertoires in COVID-19. TCRdb's copy holds only in-frame clones and misses some; the assay was immunoSEQ multiplex PCR. The table records some 170,000 clones, about 84% of them present only once. The chain combines TRBV19 with TRBJ1-5, with D possibly TRBD1 on 6 matching bases. Sequencing was performed on PBMCs or T cells enriched from blood (not recorded which). The sequence was obtained from a man aged 35 to 55 who had recovered from COVID-19. The CDR3 coding sequence is TGTGCCAGTAGTACCTCTGGGGGGGCGGGCAATCAGCCCCAGCATTTT. This gives the protein CASSTSGGAGNQPQHF.